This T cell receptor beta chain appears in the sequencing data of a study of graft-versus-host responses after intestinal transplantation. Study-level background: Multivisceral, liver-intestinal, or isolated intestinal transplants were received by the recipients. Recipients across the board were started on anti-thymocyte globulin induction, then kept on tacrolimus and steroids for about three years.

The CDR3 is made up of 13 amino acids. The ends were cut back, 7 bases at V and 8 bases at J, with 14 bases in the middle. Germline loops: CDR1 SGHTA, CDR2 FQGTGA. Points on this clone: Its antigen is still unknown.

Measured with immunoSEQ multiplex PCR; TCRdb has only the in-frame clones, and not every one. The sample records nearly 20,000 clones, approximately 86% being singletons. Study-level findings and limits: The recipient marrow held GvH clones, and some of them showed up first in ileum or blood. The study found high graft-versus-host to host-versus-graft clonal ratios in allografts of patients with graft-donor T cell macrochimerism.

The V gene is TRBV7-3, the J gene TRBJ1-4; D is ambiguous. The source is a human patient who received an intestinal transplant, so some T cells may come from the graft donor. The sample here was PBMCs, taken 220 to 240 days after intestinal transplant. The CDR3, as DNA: TGTGCCAGCAAGAGGGCCGGGATCGAAAAACTGTTTTTT. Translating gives CASKRAGIEKLFF.